The clone carrying this T cell receptor (beta chain) has a count of ten or more. TCRdb itself ran the RT-PCR reads through MiXCR, one entry per CDR3 protein. Among more than 600,000 distinct CDR3 sequences listed, 11% to 15% were seen once. The CDR3 runs to 16 residues. V lost 1 base, J lost 0 bases, and 13 bases lay in between. Germline assignment: CDR1 DFQATT and CDR2 SNEGSKA (reference sequence). The receptor comes from a female donor in good health, serving as a healthy control. The sample was memory CD4+ T cells from blood. This chain links TRBV20-1 with TRBJ2-1; weak D call: TRBD2 (6 bases). CDR3 coding DNA: TGCAGTGCTAGAGTAGCGGCCAAGAGCTCCTACAATGAGCAGTTCTTC. Translation: CSARVAAKSSYNEQFF.